The T cell receptor (beta chain) described here comes from a study of T-cell reconstitution after alpha-beta-depleted transplantation in children (TCRdb year 2016). Broadly, across the study: The study quantitatively tracked T-cell immune reconstitution after TCRalphabeta/CD19-depleted allogeneic hematopoietic cell transplantation in children using TCR repertoire profiling. Broad study findings and their caveats: The apparently early alphabetaT-cell count recovery about two months after transplant was reportedly dependent on only several hundred rapidly expanded clones derived from non-depleted graft cells. Over subsequent months, a decline in hyperexpanded clone frequencies was noted, and after one year, T-cell counts and TCRbeta diversity were mostly ascribed to newly produced T cells. The high TCRbeta diversity at day 60 in some patients was ascribed to recipient T cells and intrathymic progenitors that had survived conditioning.

What the treatment or condition label conveys for this sample: allogeneic hematopoietic cell transplantation with graft depleted of TCRalphabeta T cells and CD19 B cells. Transplant recipients were children who received TCRalphabeta/CD19-depleted allogeneic hematopoietic cell grafts. Per the germline V gene, SQVTM is the CDR1 and ANQGSEA is the CDR2. The CDR3 has 12 amino acids, counting the end cysteine and phenylalanine. Only the CDR3 part of the read is kept: 36 bases, read in frame from the first base. The germline V and J ends show losses of 5 bases and 2 bases respectively, and no gene match explains 3 bases of the junction. There are many counts of this clonotype. The clone's antigen remains unknown. No qualities accompany the bases; no much larger clone lies one base away. The library was obtained by PCR. Sequencing instrument: Illumina HiSeq 2500. To normalize quantification of the TCRbeta repertoire, the TCR libraries were built with molecular barcoding that relied on unique molecular identifiers. Using fastp trimming at Q25 and MiXCR clonotype assembly, TCRdb reanalyzed the public sequencing data and kept in-frame beta chains. Each entry merges the rows of one CDR3 protein and shows their most common DNA and genes. The sample has some 180,000 distinct CDR3 sequences on record, around 7% of them singletons. The ten largest account for just over 5.5% of the sample.

The TCR comes from a boy between 2 and 10 years old with acute lymphoblastic leukemia, due to receive a stem cell transplant. The receptor chain draws on TRBV29-1 and TRBJ2-7; TRBD2 lines up with 7 middle nucleotides. Sample: PBMCs, taken before TCRalphabeta/CD19-depleted stem cell transplant. The nucleotides read TGCAGCGTTAGAAGCGGGGCCTACGAGCAGTACTTC. The resulting protein is CSVRSGAYEQYF.